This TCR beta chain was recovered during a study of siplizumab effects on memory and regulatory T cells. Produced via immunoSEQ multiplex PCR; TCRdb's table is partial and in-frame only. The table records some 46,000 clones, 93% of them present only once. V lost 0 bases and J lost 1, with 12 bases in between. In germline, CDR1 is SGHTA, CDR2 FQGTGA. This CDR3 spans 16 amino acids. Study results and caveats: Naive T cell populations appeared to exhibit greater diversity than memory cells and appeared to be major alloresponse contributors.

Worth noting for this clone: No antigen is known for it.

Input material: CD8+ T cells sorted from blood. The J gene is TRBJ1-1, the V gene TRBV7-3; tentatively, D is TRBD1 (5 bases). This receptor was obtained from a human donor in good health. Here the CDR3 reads CASSLTPGYPNTEAFF. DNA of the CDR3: TGTGCCAGCAGCTTAACCCCAGGGTACCCGAACACTGAAGCTTTCTTT.